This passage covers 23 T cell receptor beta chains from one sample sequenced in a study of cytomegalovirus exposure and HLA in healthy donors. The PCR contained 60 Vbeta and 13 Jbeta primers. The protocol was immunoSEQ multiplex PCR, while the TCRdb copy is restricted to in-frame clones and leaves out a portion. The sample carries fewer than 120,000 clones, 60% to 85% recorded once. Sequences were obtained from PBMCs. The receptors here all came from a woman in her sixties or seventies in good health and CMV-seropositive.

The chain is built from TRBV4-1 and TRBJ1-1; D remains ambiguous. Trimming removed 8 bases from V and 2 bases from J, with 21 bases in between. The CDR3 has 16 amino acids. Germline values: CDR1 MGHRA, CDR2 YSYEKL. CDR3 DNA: TGCGCCAGCGCAGCCATGGGGAGACAATCTAACACTGAAGCTTTCTTT. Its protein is CASAAMGRQSNTEAFF.

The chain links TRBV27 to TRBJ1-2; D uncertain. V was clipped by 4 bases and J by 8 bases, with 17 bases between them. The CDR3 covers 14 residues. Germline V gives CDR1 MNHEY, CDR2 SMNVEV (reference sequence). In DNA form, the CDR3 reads TGTGCCAGCAGTTCGGCCAAAGCCGCGGGCGGCTACACCTTC. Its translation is CASSSAKAAGGYTF.

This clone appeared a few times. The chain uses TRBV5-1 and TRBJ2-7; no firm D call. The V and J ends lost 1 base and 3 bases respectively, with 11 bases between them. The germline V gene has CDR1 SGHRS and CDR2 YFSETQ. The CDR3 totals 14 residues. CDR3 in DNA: TGCGCCAGCAGCTTGTCCGGAGAAGTCTACGAGCAGTACTTC. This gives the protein CASSLSGEVYEQYF.

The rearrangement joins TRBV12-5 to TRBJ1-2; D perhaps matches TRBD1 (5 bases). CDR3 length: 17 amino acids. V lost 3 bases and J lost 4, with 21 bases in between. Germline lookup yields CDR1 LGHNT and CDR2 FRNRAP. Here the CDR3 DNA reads TGTGCTAGTGGTTTCAGGGACTCCTCCTTTCGGGGCTATGGCTACACCTTC. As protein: CASGFRDSSFRGYGYTF.

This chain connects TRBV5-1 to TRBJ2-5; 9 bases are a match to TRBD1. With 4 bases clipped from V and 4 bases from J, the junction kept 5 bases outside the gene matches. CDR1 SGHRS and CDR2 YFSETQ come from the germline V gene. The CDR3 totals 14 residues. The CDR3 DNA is TGCGCCAGCAGCCCCCCGGGACAGGGAGAGACCCAGTACTTC. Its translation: CASSPPGQGETQYF.

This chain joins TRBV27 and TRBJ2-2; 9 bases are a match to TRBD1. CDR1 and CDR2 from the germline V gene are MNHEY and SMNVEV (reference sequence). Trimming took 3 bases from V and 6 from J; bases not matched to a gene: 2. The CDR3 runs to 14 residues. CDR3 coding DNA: TGTGCCAGCAGTTTGGGACAGGGTGCCGGGGAGCTGTTTTTT. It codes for CASSLGQGAGELFF.

The CDR3 DNA reads TGTGCCAGCAGCTTTATGACAGGGACTCTCTACGAGCAGTACTTC. This sequence encodes CASSFMTGTLYEQYF. The chain carries TRBV7-8 and TRBJ2-7, with D possibly matching TRBD1 (7 bases). Germline assignment: CDR1 SGHVS and CDR2 FQNEAQ. The CDR3 totals 15 residues. Trimming stripped 3 bases from V and 3 bases from J, with 15 bases between.

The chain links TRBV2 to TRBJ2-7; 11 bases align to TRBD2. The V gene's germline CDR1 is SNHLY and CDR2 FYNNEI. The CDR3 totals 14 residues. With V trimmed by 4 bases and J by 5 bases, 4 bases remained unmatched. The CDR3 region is CASSAGTSGNEQYF. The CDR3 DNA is TGTGCCAGCAGTGCGGGGACTAGCGGAAACGAGCAGTACTTC.

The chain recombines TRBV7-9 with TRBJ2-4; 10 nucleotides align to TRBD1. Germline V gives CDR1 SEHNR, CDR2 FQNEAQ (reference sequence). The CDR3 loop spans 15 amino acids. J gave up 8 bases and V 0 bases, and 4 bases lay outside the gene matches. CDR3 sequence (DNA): TGTGCCAGCAGCTTAGCGGGGGACAGGGGTCACATTCAGTACTTC. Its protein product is CASSLAGDRGHIQYF.

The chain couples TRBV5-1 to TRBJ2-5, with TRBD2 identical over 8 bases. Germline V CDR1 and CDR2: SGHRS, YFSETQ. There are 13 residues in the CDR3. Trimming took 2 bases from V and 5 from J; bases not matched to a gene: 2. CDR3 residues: CASSFPGGETQYF. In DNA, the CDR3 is TGCGCCAGCAGCTTTCCGGGGGGGGAGACCCAGTACTTC.

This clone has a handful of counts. Written as DNA, the CDR3 is TGTGCTAGTGGTTTGGTACATTTAAAGGGGACTTTCCCCACAAGCCAGAACACTGAAGCTTTCTTT. Translation gives CASGLVHLKGTFPTSQNTEAFF. This sequence joins TRBV12-5 and TRBJ1-1; a possible D gene is TRBD1 (5 bases). This CDR3 has 22 amino acids. Germline-derived CDR1 and CDR2 are LGHNT and FRNRAP. V gave up 0 bases and J gave up 1 base, with 30 bases separating them.

CDR3 in amino acids: CASRRTLISGNTIYF. As DNA, the CDR3 is TGTGCCAGCAGACGCACATTGATATCTGGAAACACCATATATTTT. The V gene is TRBV6-5, the J gene TRBJ1-3, with D uncertain. The CDR3 length is 15 residues. The germline V and J ends were trimmed by 6 bases and 1 base, with 13 bases remaining between them. CDR1 and CDR2 (germline): MNHEY, SVGAGI.

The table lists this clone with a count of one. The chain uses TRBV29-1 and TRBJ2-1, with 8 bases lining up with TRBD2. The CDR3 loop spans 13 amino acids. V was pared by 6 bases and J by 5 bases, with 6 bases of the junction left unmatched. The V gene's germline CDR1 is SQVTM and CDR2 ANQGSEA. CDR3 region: CSVTLAGNNEQFF. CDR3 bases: TGCAGCGTCACTTTAGCGGGGAACAATGAGCAGTTCTTC.

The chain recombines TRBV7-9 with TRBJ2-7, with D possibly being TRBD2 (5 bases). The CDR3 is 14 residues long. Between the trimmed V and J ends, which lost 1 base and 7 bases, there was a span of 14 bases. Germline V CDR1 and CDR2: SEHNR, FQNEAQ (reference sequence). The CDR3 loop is CASSLEDSPFEQYF. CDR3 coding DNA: TGTGCCAGCAGCTTAGAGGACTCGCCTTTTGAGCAGTACTTC.

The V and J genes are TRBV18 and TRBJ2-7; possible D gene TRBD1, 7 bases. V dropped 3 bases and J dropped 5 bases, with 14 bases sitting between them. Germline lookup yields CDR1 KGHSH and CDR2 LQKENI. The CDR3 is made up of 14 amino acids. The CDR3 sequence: CASSPAGGLHEQYF. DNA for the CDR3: TGTGCCAGCTCACCGGCAGGGGGACTCCACGAGCAGTACTTC.

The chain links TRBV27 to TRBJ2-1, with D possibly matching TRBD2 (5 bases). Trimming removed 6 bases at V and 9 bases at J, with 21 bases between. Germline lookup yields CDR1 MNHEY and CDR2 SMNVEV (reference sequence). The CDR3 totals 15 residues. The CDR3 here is CASRESGAWECEQFF. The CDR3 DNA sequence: TGTGCCAGCAGGGAGAGCGGTGCCTGGGAGTGTGAGCAGTTCTTC.

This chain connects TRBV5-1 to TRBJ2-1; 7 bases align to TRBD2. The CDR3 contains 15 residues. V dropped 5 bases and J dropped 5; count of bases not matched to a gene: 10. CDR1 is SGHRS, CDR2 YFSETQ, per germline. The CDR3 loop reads CASSPGTTRNNEQFF. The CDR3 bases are TGCGCCAGCAGTCCCGGGACTACGCGAAACAATGAGCAGTTCTTC.

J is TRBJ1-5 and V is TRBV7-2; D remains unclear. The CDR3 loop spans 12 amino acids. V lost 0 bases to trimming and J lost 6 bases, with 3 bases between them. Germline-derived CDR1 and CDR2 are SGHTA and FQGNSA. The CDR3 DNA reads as TGTGCCAGCAGCTTAGCGAGTCAGCCCCAGCATTTT. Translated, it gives CASSLASQPQHF.

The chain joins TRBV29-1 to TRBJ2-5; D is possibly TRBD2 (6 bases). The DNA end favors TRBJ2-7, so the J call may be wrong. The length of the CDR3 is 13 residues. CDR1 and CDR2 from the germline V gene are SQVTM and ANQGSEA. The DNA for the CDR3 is TGCAGCGTCATCGGGACTTACGCCTACGAGCAGTACTTC. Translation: CSVIGTYAYEQYF.

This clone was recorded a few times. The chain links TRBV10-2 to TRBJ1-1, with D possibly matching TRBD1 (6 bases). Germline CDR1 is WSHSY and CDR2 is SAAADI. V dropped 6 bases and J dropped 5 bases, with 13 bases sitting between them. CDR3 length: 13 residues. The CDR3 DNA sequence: TGCGCCAGCAGAGGGCAGGGGATGACTGAAGCTTTCTTT. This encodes CASRGQGMTEAFF.

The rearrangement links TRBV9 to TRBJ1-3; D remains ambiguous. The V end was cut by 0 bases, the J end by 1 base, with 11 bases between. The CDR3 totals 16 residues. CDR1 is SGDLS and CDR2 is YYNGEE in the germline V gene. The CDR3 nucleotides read TGTGCCAGCAGCGTAGCTCTCGGGGAGTCTGGAAACACCATATATTTT. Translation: CASSVALGESGNTIYF.

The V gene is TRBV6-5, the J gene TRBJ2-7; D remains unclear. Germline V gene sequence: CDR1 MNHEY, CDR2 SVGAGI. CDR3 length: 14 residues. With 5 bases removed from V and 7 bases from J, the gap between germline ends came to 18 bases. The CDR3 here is CASSAAPKSREQYF. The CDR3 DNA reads TGTGCCAGCAGTGCCGCTCCTAAATCGCGGGAGCAGTACTTC.

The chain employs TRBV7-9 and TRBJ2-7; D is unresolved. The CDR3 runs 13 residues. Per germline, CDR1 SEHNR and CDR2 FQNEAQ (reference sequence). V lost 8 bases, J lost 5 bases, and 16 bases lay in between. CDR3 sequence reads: CASSTQPLHEQYF. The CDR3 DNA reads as TGTGCCAGCTCAACACAACCTTTGCACGAGCAGTACTTC.